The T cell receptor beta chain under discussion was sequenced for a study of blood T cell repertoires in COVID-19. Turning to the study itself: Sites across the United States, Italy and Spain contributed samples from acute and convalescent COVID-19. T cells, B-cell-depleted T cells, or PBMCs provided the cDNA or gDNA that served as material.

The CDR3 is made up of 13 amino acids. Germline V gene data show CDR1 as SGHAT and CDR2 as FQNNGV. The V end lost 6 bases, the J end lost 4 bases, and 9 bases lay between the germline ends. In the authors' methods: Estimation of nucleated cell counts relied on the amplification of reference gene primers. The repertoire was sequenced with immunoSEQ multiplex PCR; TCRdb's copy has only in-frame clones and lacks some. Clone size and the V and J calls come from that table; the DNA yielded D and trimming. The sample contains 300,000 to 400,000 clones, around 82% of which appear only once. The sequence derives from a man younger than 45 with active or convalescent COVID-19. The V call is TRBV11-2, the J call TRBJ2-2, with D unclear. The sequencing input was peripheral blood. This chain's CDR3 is CASRVPGTGELFF. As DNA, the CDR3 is TGTGCCAGCAGGGTCCCAGGCACCGGGGAGCTGTTTTTT.